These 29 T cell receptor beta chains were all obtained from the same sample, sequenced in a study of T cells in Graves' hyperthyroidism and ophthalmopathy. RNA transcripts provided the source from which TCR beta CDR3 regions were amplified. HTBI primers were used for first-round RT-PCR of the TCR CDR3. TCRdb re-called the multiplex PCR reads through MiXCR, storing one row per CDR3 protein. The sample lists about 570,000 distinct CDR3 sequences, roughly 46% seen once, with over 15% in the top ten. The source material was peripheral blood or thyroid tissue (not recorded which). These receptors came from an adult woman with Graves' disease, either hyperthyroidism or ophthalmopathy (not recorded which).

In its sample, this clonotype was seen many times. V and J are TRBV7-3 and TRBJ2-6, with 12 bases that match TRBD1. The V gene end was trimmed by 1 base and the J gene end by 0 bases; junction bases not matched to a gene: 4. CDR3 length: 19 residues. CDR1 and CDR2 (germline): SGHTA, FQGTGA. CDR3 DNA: TGTGCCAGCAGCTTAAGAGGGACAGGGGGCAGCTCTGGGGCCAACGTCCTGACTTTC. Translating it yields CASSLRGTGGSSGANVLTF.

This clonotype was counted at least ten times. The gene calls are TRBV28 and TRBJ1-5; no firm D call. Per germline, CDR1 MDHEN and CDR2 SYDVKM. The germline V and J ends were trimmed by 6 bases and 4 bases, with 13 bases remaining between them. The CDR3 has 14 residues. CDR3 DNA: TGTGCCAGCAGCCGCGCCACATGGAATCAGCCCCAGCATTTT. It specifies CASSRATWNQPQHF.

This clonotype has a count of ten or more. In DNA, the CDR3 is TGCAGTGCTTTCCCCTCTGACTGGGAGCGGACCCAGTACTTC. Protein: CSAFPSDWERTQYF. The rearrangement uses TRBV20-1 and TRBJ2-5, with D possibly being TRBD2 (5 bases). The CDR3 runs to 14 residues. The germline V gene has CDR1 DFQATT and CDR2 SNEGSKA (reference sequence). The V end was cut by 5 bases, the J end by 7 bases, with 20 bases between.

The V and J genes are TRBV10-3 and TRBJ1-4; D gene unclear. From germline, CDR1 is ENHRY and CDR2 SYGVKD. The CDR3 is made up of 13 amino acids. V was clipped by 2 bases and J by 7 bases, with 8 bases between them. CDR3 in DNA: TGTGCCATCAGTGAGGGAGGGTCTGAAAAACTGTTTTTT. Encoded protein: CAISEGGSEKLFF.

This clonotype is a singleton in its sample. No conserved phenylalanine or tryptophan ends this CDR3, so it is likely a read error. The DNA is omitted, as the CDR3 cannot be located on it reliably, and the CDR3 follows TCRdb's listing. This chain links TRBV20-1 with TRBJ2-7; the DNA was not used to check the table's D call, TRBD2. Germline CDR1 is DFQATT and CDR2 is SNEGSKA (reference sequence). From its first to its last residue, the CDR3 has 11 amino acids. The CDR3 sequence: CSAKALKAGDY.

The CDR3 bases are TGCAGTGCTAGTGGAGCCGGGGAGCTGTTTTTT. This gives the protein CSASGAGELFF. The V and J genes are TRBV20-1 and TRBJ2-2; D is unresolved. CDR3 length: 11 residues. Germline V gene sequence: CDR1 DFQATT, CDR2 SNEGSKA (reference sequence). The V end was cut by 3 bases, the J end by 6 bases, with 5 bases between.

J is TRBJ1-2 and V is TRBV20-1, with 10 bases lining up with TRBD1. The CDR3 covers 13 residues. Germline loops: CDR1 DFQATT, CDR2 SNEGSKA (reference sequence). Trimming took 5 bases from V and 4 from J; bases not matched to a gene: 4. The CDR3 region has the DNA TGCAGTGCTTCCCGGGACAGGGGCTATGGCTACACCTTC. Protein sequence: CSASRDRGYGYTF.

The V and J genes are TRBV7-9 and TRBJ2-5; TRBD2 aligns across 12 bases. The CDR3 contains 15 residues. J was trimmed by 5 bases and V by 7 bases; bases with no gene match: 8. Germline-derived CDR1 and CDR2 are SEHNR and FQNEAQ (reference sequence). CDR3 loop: CASTMTSGRGETQYF. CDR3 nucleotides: TGTGCCAGCACCATGACTAGCGGGAGAGGTGAGACCCAGTACTTC.

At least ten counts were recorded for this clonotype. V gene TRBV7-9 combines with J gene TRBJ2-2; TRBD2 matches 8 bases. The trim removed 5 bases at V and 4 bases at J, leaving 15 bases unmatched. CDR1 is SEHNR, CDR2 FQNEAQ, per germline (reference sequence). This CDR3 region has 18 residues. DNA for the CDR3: TGTGCCAGCAGCCAAGATATGGGCGGGGGGTCCGCCACCGGGGAGCTGTTTTTT. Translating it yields CASSQDMGGGSATGELFF. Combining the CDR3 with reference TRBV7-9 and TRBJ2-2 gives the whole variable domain DTGVSQNPRHKITKRGQNVTFRCDPISEHNRLYWYRQTLGQGPEFLTYFQNEAQLEKSRLLSDRFSAERPKGSFSTLEIQRTEQGDSAMYLCASSQDMGGGSATGELFFGEGSRLTVL.

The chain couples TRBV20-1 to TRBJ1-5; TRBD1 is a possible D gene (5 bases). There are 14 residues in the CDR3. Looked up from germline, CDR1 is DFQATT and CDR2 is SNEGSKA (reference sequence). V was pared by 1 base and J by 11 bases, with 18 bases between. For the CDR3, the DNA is TGCAGTGCTAGAGGGCCGTGGGGGGAGGAGACCCAGCATTTT. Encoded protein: CSARGPWGEETQHF.

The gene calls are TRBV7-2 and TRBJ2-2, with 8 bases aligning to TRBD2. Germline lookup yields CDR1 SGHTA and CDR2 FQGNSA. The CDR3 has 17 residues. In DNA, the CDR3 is TGTGCTTGGACCCCCCCGGCGGGAGGTTTCCGGGGCGGGGAGCTGTTTTTT. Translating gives CAWTPPAGGFRGGELFF.

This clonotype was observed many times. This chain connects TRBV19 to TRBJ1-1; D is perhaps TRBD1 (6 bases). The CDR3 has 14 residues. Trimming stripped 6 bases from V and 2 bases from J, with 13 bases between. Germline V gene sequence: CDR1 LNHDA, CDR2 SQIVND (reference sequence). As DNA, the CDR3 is TGTGCCAGTAGGATGACAGGACTCAACACTGAAGCTTTCTTT. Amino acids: CASRMTGLNTEAFF.

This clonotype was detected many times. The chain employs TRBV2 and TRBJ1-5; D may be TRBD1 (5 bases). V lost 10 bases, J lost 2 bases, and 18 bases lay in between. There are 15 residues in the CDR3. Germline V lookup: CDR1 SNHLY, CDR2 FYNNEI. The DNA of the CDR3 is TGTGCCACCCAACGGGGGTCCGGGGGCAATCAGCCCCAGCATTTT. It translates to CATQRGSGGNQPQHF.

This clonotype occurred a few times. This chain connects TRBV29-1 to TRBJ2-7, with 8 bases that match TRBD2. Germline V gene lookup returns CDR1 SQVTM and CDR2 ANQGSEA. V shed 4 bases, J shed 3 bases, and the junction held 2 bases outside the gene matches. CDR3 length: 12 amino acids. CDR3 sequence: CSVVLAGYEQYF. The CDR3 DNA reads TGCAGCGTTGTCCTAGCGGGCTACGAGCAGTACTTC.

DNA of the CDR3: TGCAGCGCCGGGACAGGGGAAGTCTCTGGGGCCAACGTCCTGACTTTC. Its protein product is CSAGTGEVSGANVLTF. This chain links TRBV29-1 with TRBJ2-6; 10 nucleotides line up with TRBD1. After removal of 7 bases from V and 0 bases from J, the junction contained 6 bases not matched to a gene. The CDR3 has 16 residues. Looked up from germline, CDR1 is SQVTM and CDR2 is ANQGSEA. The full variable domain, in which reference TRBV29-1 and TRBJ2-6 provide the parts outside the CDR3, is SAVISQKPSRDICQRGTSLTIQCQVDSQVTMMFWYRQQPGQSLTLIATANQGSEATYESGFVIDKFPISRPNLTFSTLTVSNMSPEDSSIYLCSAGTGEVSGANVLTFGAGSRLTVL.

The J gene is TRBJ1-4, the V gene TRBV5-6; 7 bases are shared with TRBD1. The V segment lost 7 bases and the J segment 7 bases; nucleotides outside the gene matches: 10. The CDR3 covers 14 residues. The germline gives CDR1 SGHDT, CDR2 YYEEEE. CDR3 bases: TGTGCCAGCCAGAGCCGACAGGGCGCTGAAAAACTGTTTTTT. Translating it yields CASQSRQGAEKLFF.

In DNA, the CDR3 is TGTGCCAGCAGCTTAGATTGGGTGTACAATGAAGCTTTCTTT. This gives the protein CASSLDWVYNEAFF. The gene calls are TRBV7-9 and TRBJ1-1; D gene unclear. Trimming took 1 base from V and 7 from J, leaving 13 bases between them. Germline V CDR1 and CDR2: SEHNR, FQNEAQ (reference sequence). The CDR3 is 14 residues long.

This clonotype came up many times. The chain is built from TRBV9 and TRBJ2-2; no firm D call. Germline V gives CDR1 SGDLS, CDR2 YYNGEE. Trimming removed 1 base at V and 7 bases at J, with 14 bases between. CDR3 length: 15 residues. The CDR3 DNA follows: TGTGCCAGCAGCGTATCCAAAGGATACGGCGGGGAGCTGTTTTTT. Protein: CASSVSKGYGGELFF.

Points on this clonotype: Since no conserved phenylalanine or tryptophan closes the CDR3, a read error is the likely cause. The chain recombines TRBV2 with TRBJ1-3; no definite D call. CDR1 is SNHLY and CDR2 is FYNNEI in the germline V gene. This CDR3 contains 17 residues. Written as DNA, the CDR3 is TGCGCCAGCAGCCAAGAATTACCGGACTGGTCTGGAAACACCATATATTGT. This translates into CASSQELPDWSGNTIYC.

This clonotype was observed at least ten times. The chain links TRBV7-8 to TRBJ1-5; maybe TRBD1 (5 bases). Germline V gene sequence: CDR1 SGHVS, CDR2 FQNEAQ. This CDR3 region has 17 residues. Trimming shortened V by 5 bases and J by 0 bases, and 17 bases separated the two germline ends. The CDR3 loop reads CASSKRQRLNSNQPQHF. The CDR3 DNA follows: TGTGCCAGCAGCAAGAGACAGAGACTTAATAGCAATCAGCCCCAGCATTTT.

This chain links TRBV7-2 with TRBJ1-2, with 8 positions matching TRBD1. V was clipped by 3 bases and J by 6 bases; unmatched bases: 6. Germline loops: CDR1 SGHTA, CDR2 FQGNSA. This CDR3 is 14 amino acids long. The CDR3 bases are TGTGCCAGCAGCTTCTTTGACAGGGGCAATGGCTACACCTTC. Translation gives CASSFFDRGNGYTF.

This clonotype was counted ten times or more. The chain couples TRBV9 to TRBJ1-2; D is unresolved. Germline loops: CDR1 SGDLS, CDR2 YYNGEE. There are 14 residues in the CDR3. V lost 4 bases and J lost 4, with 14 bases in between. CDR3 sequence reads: CASSPRLGIYGYTF. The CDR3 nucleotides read TGTGCCAGCAGCCCCCGTTTGGGTATCTATGGCTACACCTTC.

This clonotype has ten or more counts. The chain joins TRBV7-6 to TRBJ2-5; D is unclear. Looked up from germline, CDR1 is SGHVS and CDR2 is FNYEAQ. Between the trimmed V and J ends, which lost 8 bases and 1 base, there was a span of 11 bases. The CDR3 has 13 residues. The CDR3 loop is CASSPRAQETQYF. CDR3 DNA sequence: TGTGCCAGCTCCCCTCGGGCCCAAGAGACCCAGTACTTC.

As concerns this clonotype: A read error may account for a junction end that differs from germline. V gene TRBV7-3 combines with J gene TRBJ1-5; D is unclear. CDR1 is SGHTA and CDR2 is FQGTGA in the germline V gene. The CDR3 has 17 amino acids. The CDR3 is CASSQVGGPVSSQPQHF. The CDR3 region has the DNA TGCGCCAGCAGCCAAGTCGGAGGGCCGGTTAGCAGTCAGCCCCAGCATTTT.

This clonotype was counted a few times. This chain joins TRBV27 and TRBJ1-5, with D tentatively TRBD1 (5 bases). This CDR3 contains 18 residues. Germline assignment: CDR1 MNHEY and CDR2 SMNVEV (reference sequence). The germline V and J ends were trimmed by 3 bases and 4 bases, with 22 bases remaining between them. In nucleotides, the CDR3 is TGTGCCAGCAGTTTCACGGCGATGGGGGTCGCGGGAAATCAGCCCCAGCATTTT. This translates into CASSFTAMGVAGNQPQHF.

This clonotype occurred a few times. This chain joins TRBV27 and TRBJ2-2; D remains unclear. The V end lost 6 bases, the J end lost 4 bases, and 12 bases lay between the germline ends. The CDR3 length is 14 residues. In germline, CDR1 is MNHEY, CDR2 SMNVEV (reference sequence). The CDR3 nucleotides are TGTGCCAGCAGAGCCCTAATTTCCACCGGGGAGCTGTTTTTT. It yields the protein CASRALISTGELFF.

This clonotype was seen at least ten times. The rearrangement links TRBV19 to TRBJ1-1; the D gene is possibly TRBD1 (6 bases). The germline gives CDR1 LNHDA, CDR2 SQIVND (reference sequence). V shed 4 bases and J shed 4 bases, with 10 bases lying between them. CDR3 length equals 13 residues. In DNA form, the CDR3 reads TGTGCCAGTAGTACTACAGGGAGCACTGAAGCTTTCTTT. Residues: CASSTTGSTEAFF. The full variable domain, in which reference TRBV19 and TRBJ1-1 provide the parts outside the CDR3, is DGGITQSPKYLFRKEGQNVTLSCEQNLNHDAMYWYRQDPGQGLRLIYYSQIVNDFQKGDIAEGYSVSREKKESFPLTVTSAQKNPTAFYLCASSTTGSTEAFFGQGTRLTVV.

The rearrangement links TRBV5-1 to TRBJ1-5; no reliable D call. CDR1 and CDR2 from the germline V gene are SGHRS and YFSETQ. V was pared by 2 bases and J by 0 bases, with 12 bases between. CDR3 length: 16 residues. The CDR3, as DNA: TGCGCCAGCAGCTTAGGGCCAGATTATAGCAATCAGCCCCAGCATTTT. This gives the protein CASSLGPDYSNQPQHF.

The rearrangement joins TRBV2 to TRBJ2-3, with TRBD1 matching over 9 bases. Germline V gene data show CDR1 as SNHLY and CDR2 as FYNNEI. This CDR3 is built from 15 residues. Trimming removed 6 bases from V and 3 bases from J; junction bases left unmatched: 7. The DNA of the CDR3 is TGTGCCAGCAGACCCGGGACAGGGAGTACAGATACGCAGTATTTT. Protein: CASRPGTGSTDTQYF.